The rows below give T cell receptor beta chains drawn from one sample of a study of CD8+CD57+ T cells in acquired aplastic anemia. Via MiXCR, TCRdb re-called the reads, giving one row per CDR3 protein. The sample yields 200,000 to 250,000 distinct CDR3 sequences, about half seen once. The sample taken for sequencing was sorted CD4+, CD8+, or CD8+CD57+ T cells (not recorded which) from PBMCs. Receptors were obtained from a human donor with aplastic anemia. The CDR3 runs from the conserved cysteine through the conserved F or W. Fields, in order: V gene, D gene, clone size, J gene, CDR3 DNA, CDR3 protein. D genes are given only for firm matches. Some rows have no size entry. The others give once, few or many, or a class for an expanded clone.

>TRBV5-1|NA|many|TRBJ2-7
TGCGCCAGCAAAGAGGGGCGCGAGCAGTACTTC
CASKEGREQYF
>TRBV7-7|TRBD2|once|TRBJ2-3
TGTGCCAGCAGCTTATTGTTGGGACTAGCGGGGGGGCTCCACCAGCCAGATACGCAGTATTTT
CASSLLLGLAGGLHQPDTQYF
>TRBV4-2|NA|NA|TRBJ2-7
TGTGCCAGCAGCCAATCAGGGAACTACGAGCAGTACTTC
CASSQSGNYEQYF
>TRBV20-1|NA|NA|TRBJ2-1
TGCAGTGCACCTAGGACGGGCCTTTCCTACAATGAGCAGTTCTTC
CSAPRTGLSYNEQFF
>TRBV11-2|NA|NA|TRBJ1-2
TGTGCCAGCAGCTTAGGCCAGTCTAACTATGGCTACACCTTC
CASSLGQSNYGYTF
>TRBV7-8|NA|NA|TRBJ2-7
TGTGCCAGCAGACTACAAGGTAACTACGAGCAGTACTTC
CASRLQGNYEQYF
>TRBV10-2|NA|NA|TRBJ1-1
TGCGCCAGCAGTGACGATTCCTTCTACGGGAAAGCTTTCTTT
CASSDDSFYGKAFF
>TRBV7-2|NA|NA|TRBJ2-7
TGTGCCAGCAGCTTTGAAGTTACATCCTACGAGCAGTACTTC
CASSFEVTSYEQYF
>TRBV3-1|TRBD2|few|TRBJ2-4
TGTGCCAGCAGCCAAGGGGATAGCGGGCTAGCCAAAAACATTCAGTACTTC
CASSQGDSGLAKNIQYF
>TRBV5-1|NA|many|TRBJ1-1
TGCGCCAGCAGCTTAAAAGGTGGGAACACTGAAGCTTTCTTT
CASSLKGGNTEAFF
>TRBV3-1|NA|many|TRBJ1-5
TGTGCCAGCAGCACGGGCAGCCAGGATCAGCCCCAGCATTTT
CASSTGSQDQPQHF
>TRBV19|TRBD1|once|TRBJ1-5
TGTGCCAGTAGTATTCGTGAGGGACAGGGCAATCAGCCCCAGCATTTT
CASSIREGQGNQPQHF
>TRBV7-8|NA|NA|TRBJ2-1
TGTGCCAGCAGCTTGGGCGGTTCCTACAATGAGCAGTTCTTC
CASSLGGSYNEQFF
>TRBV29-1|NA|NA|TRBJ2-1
TGCAGCGGTGCCACGGGGTGGGATGAGCAGTTCTTC
CSGATGWDEQFF
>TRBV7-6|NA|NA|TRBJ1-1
TGTGCCAGCGGCCAAACAGGATTCCGGAACACTGAAGCTTTCTTT
CASGQTGFRNTEAFF
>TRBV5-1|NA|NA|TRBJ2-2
TGCGCCAGCAGCTTCGTCACAGGGGAGCTGTTTTTT
CASSFVTGELFF
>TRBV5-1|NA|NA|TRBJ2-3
TGCGCCAGCAGCTTCACCGGGGCAGATAGCACAGATACGCAGTATTTT
CASSFTGADSTDTQYF
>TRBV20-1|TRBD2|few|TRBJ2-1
TGCAGTGCACCGGGACTAGCGGACAGCTCCTACAATGAGCAGTTCTTC
CSAPGLADSSYNEQFF
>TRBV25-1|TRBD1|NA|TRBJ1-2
TGTGCCAGCTCCTATGCGGGTAATTTGGGACAGGGGGCCGATGGCTACACCTTC
CASSYAGNLGQGADGYTF
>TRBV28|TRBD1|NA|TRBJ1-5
TGTGCCAGCAGCCAGGGGGGAATTCAGCCCCAGCATTTT
CASSQGGIQPQHF
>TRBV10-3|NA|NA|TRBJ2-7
TGTGCCATCGGACAGCAATACGAGCAGTACTTC
CAIGQQYEQYF
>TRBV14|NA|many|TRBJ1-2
TGTGCCAGCAGCCAGGTCGGAACCGGCTACACCTTC
CASSQVGTGYTF
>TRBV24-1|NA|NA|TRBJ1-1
TGTGCCACCAGCGGTCCCAACGCCATCAGGGTCGTGGTCAACACTGAAGCTTTCTTT
CATSGPNAIRVVVNTEAFF
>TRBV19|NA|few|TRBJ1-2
TGTGCCAGCCTGCCCCTCATCTGCTACACCTTC
CASLPLICYTF
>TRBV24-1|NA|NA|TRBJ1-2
TGTGCCACCAGTGGGCTCTATGGCTACACCTTC
CATSGLYGYTF
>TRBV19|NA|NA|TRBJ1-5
TGTGCCAGTAGTTTGCCCGCAGCGAGCAATCAGCCCCAGCATTTT
CASSLPAASNQPQHF
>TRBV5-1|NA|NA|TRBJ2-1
TGCGCCAGCAGCTTGATAGGAGTTGGTTCCTACAATGAGCAGTTCTTC
CASSLIGVGSYNEQFF
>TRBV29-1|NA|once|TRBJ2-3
TGCAGCGTTGTGGGAACAGATACGCAGTATTTT
CSVVGTDTQYF
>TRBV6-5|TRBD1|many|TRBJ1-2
TGTGCCAGCAGTCGCGTGCGGCAGGACAGGGGTTATGGCTACACCTTC
CASSRVRQDRGYGYTF
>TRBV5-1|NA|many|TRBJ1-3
TGCGCCAGCAGCTTGGCGTCGGAGACTGGAAACACCATATATTTT
CASSLASETGNTIYF
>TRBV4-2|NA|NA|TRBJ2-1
TGTGCCAGCAGCCAAGAAGCCACCAGCTCCTACAATGAGCAGTTCTTC
CASSQEATSSYNEQFF
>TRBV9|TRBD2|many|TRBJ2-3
TGTGCCAGCAGCGTAGCTCTTAGCGGGGGGGCTGCAGATACGCAGTATTTT
CASSVALSGGAADTQYF
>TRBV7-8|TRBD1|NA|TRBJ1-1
TGTGCCAGCAGCTTAGGGACAGGGAGGATTGAAGCTTTCTTT
CASSLGTGRIEAFF
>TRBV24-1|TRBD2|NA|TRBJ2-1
TGTGCCACCAGTGACCTGACTAGCGGAAGGCAGTTCTTC
CATSDLTSGRQFF
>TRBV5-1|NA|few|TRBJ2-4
TGCGCCAGCAGCTTGGGGGAAGCTGACATTCAGTACTTC
CASSLGEADIQYF
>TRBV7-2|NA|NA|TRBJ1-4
TGTGCCAGCACCCCCCGACTGAACGACTTT
CASTPRLNDF
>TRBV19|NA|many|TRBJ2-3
TGTGCCAGTAGTATTGTTTACGACAGGTCGAGCACAGATACGCAGTATTTT
CASSIVYDRSSTDTQYF
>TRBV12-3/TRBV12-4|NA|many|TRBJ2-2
TGTGCCAGCAGTTTTAGCAGGGCAGGGGGGACCGGGGAGCTGTTTTTT
CASSFSRAGGTGELFF
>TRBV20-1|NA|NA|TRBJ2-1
TGCAGTGCTAGAGATCCAGGGGGGACGGACAATGAGCAGTTCTTC
CSARDPGGTDNEQFF
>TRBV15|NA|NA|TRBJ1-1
TGTGCCACCAGCAGAGATGAGGGACACGTAGGTGAAGCTTTCTTT
CATSRDEGHVGEAFF
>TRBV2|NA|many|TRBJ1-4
TGTGCCAGCAGCTTCGACAGGAGGAGAGGAGAAAAACTGTTTTTT
CASSFDRRRGEKLFF
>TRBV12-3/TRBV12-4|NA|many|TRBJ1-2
TGTGCCAGCAGCTTGACTGCTGAACGCTACACCTTC
CASSLTAERYTF
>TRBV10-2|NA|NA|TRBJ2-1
TGCGCCAGCAGTGTCCGCGGGACCTACAATGAGCAGTTCTTC
CASSVRGTYNEQFF
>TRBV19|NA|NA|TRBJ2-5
TGTGCCAGTAGTAGACACCAACTCCAAGAGACCCAGTACTTC
CASSRHQLQETQYF